This TCR beta chain was observed in a study of memory CD4+ T cells and cytomegalovirus serostatus (dated by TCRdb to about 2019). Study-level background: A total of roughly 33 healthy Belgian adults, of whom 9 were CMV seropositive and some 25 were CMV seronegative, were included in the cohort. To replicate a published TCR-based CMV serostatus classifier, the study sequenced CD4+ memory TCRbeta repertoires from a Belgian cohort whose cytomegalovirus serostatus was known.

General conclusions and limits of the study: CMV serostatus prediction reached a median bootstrapped AUC of about 0.94 with the original framework and about 0.93 with a US-trained random forest. Among the 160 or so previously reported CMV-associated TCRbeta sequences, approximately 70 showed up in the CD4+ memory repertoires, with each one found in between one and five individuals. The results were interpreted as suggesting that the CMV-associated TCR signature is mostly present in the CD4+ memory repertoire. Only CD4+CD45RO+ memory cells were sequenced, in contrast to the original study, which included naive and memory CD4+ and CD8+ populations. On the Belgian cohort, the classifier based on the original framework reached a median bootstrapped AUC of roughly 0.94, with a 95% CI of 0.76-1.00.

Genomic DNA was extracted from sorted cells with the Quick-DNA Microprep Kit. TCRbeta DNA was amplified with the immunoSEQ hsTCRbeta kit following the manufacturer's protocol. An Illumina MiSeq instrument was used to sequence the TCRbeta libraries. Regarding the original processing steps: Following removal of out-of-frame sequences, around 2,300,000 distinct TCRbeta sequences were retained, with an average of roughly 70,000 per individual. Two values were used to score each individual: the count of 150 to 200 previously reported CMV-associated TCRbeta sequences and the total count of productive distinct TCRbeta sequences. A beta-binomial model was reimplemented in Python, and scikit-learn random forests with default parameters were trained on US cohort data. Classifier performance on the Belgian cohort was summarized as median AUC with percentile confidence intervals calculated over 10,000 bootstrap iterations. Drawn from immuneACCESS, this table holds only the in-frame rearrangements with V and J called that TCRdb kept. Clones are partly lost; checked studies trace under half to an unresolved V gene and leave the rest unexplained. V, J and clone size were drawn from that table, and D and trimming were deduced from the DNA. In all, the sample holds some 64,000 clones, and roughly four fifths of those were seen once. The ten largest clones capture more than 0.8% of the sample.

On this clone itself: Its antigen target is currently unknown. Base qualities were left out, and no much larger clone turns up one base away.

Single viable CD3+CD4+CD8-CD45RO+ cells were sorted as memory CD4+ T cells on a FACSAria II. CMV serostatus was assessed using a Roche Elecsys assay, by which serum IgG against CMV pp150, pp28, p38 and p52 was detected. Following thawing, total CD4+ T cells were enriched through positive selection using CD4 magnetic microbeads. Samples originated from another study that specifically interrogated the CD4+ T cell memory repertoire. Peripheral blood mononuclear cells were isolated and cryopreserved following standard operating procedures; serum was stored at -80 °C. The staining used CD3-PerCP (BW264/56), CD4-APC (RPA-T4), CD45RO-PE (UCHT1) and CD8-Pacific Orange (3B5) antibodies, and Sytox blue was used to exclude non-viable cells. Material for sequencing was memory CD4+ T cells from blood. This TCR was recovered from an adult in good health and CMV-seronegative.

The CDR3 protein: CASSPSGPPGSQPQHF. In nucleotide form, the sequence is TGCGCCAGCAGCCCTTCCGGGCCTCCCGGGAGCCAGCCCCAGCATTTT. The rearrangement joined TRBV5-1 to TRBJ1-5; no D gene can be assigned with confidence. The germline ends are 21 bases apart after V is trimmed by 4 bases and J by 7 bases. Per the germline V gene, SGHRS is the CDR1 and YFSETQ is the CDR2. From its cysteine to its phenylalanine, the CDR3 spans 16 amino acids. CDR3 DNA is the only sequence kept; it has 48 bases, read in frame from the first base.